This T cell receptor beta chain was recovered during a study of OX40 agonist ivuxolimab in advanced cancers. General study findings and limits: Mean expanded clone counts were higher in CD8+ than CD4+ T cells.

This table comes from immunoSEQ multiplex PCR, and its TCRdb copy is limited to in-frame clones, with some not included. The table records around 58,000 clones, roughly 84% of them present only once. Points on this clone: Its specificity is unknown.

The sequence was obtained from an adult with an advanced solid tumor such as melanoma, head and neck, liver or kidney cancer. The sequenced sample was CD4+ or CD8+ T cells sorted from blood, obtained in a trial of the OX40 agonist ivuxolimab.

CDR3 DNA sequence: TGTGCCAGCAGCCCCCCCGCAACTAATGAAAAACTGTTTTTT. Translating it yields CASSPPATNEKLFF. This chain links TRBV11-2 with TRBJ1-4; D is uncertain. Trimming took off 5 bases at V and 0 bases at J, with 7 bases between the two ends. The CDR3 extends over 14 amino acids. Germline CDR1 SGHAT, CDR2 FQNNGV.